This T cell receptor beta chain is from a study of long-term antiretroviral therapy in people with HIV. For this clone: Its antigen is not known.

At the survey level, the v3.0 immunoSEQ assay was run. The table came from immunoSEQ multiplex PCR; TCRdb's copy has only in-frame clones and leaves some out. The table includes about 48,000 clones, roughly four fifths detected once. Study-wide points: The study collected no data on ART adherence, viral resistance or therapy changes. ART preceded a rise in diversity that nonetheless stayed lower than in transplant donor controls.

Germline CDR1 reads SGHRS; CDR2 reads YFSETQ. The CDR3 extends over 16 amino acids. The V and J ends lost 4 bases and 7 bases, in that order; junction bases with no gene match: 10. Material: unsorted PBMCs, obtained 0.8 years after starting antiretroviral therapy. V gene TRBV5-1 combines with J gene TRBJ2-1; 11 bases line up with TRBD2. This TCR was recovered from a woman aged 18-30 years with HIV. The CDR3 DNA is TGCGCCAGCAGCGGCTGGCTAGCGGGAGGAAGTAATGAGCAGTTCTTC. It encodes CASSGWLAGGSNEQFF.